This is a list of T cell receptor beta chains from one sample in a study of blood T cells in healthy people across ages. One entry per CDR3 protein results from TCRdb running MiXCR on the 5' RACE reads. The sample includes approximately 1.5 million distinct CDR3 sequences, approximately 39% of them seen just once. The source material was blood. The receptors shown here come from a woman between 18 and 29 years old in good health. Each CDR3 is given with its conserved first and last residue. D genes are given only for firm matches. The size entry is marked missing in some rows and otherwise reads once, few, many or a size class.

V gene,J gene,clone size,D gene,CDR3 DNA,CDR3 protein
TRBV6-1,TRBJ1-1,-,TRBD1,TGTGCCAGCAGTGAACAGGGGGCTAGGTTTAACACTGAAGCTTTCTTT,CASSEQGARFNTEAFF
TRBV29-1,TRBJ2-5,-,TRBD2,TGCAGCGGTTGGGGAGGGAGCCAAGAGACCCAGTACTTC,CSGWGGSQETQYF
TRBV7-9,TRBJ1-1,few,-,TGTGCCAGCAGTCAAGCAGGGCGCTCGAACACTGAAGCTTTCTTT,CASSQAGRSNTEAFF
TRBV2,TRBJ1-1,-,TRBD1,TGTGCCAGCTATGATAACAGGGGACTGAACACTGAAGCTTTCTTT,CASYDNRGLNTEAFF
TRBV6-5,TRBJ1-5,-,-,TGTGCCGGCAGTTTCCTCCAAGGGCAGCCCCAGCATTTT,CAGSFLQGQPQHF
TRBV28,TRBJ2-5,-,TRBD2,TGTGCCAGCAGAGCGAGCGGGGAGCGAACCCAGTACTTC,CASRASGERTQYF
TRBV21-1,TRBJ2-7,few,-,TGTGACAGCAGCCTCCAGACTAGCGGGGCAACTAGCGAGCAGTACTTC,CDSSLQTSGATSEQYF
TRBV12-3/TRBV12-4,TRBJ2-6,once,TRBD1,TGTGCCAGCAGGGACAGGGTTGGGGTCAACGTCCTGACTTTC,CASRDRVGVNVLTF
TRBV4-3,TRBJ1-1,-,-,TGCGCCAGCAGCCTCAGACAGGAGGACACTGAAGCTTTCTTT,CASSLRQEDTEAFF
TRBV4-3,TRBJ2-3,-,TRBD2,TGCGCCAGCAGCCAAGGACTAGCACACACAGATACGCAGTATTTT,CASSQGLAHTDTQYF
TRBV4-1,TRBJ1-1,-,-,TGCGCCAGCAGCCACGCGTTAAGAGGTAGAGACAGGAACACTGAAGCTTTCTTT,CASSHALRGRDRNTEAFF
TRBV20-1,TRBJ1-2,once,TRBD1,TGCAGTGCGGAACTGGGACAGGGAGGGTATGGCTACACCTTC,CSAELGQGGYGYTF
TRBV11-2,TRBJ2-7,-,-,TGTGCCAGCAGCTTAGATACCGCTCGTTGGGCCCCCCTCTCCTACGAGCGGTACTTC,CASSLDTARWAPLSYERYF
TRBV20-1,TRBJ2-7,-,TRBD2,TGCGGGCTGACTAGCGGGGGGAGATTCTCCTCCTACGAGCAGTACTTC,CGLTSGGRFSSYEQYF
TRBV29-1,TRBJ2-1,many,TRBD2,TGCAGCGTGGGACTAGCGGCTCCCTCCTACAATGAGCAGTTCTTC,CSVGLAAPSYNEQFF
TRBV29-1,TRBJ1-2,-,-,TGCAGCGTTGAATGGGCGGTCTATGGCTACACCTTC,CSVEWAVYGYTF
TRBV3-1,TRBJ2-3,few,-,TGTGCCAGCAGCTATCTGGGGGGAAGAACAGATACGCAGTATTTT,CASSYLGGRTDTQYF
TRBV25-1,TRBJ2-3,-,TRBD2,TGTGCCAGCAGTGAGGGCGGGGGGGATACGCAGTATTTT,CASSEGGGDTQYF
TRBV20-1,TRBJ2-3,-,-,TGCAGTGCTAGTTCTATTAGGATCACGTATGGCACAGATACGCAGTATTTT,CSASSIRITYGTDTQYF
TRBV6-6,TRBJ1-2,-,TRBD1,TGTGCCAGCAGTCCCGGACAGGGTAGCTACACCTTC,CASSPGQGSYTF
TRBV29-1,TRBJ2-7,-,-,TGCAGCGTTGCGTACCAGGGTAACGAGCAGTACTTC,CSVAYQGNEQYF
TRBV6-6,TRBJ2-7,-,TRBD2,TGTGCCAGCAGTTACCCCGCTAGCGGGAGAGCTTACGAGCAGTACTTC,CASSYPASGRAYEQYF
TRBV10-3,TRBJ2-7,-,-,TGTGCCATCCTCCCGGGACCTGTGGGTCATGAGCAGTACTTC,CAILPGPVGHEQYF
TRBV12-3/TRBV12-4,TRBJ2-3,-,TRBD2,TGTGCCAGCAGTCCGACTAGCGGGAGTTCAGATACGCAGTATTTT,CASSPTSGSSDTQYF
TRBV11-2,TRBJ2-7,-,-,TGTGCCAGCAGCTTAGCAGCGGGCAGTTTCTACGAGCAGTACTTC,CASSLAAGSFYEQYF
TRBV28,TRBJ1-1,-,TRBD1,TGTGCCAGCAGTCCCGGGACAGGGTTAACTGAAGCTTTCTTT,CASSPGTGLTEAFF
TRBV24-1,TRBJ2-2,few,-,TGTGCCACCAGGCTCTTTGGGGCGCAGAACACCGGGGAGCTGTTTTTT,CATRLFGAQNTGELFF
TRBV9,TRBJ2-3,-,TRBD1,TGTGCCAGCAGCCCATGGACAGGTCCCCTCGCAGATACGCAGTATTTT,CASSPWTGPLADTQYF
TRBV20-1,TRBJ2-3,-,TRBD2,TGCAGTGCCGGTCCGGGACTAGCGGGCACAGATACGCAGTATTTT,CSAGPGLAGTDTQYF
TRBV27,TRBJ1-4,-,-,TGTGCCAGCAGTTTAATAGGGTTTAATGAAAAACTGTTTTTT,CASSLIGFNEKLFF
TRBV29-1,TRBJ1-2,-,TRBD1,TGCAGCGTTGGCAGGGGGGCGACAGGCTACACCTTC,CSVGRGATGYTF
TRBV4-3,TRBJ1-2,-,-,TGCGCCAGCAGCCAAGAGAGGGCTTACTATGACTACACCTTC,CASSQERAYYDYTF
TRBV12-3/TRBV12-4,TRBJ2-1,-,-,TGTGCCAGCAGAGGTCTAGCTGGAAATGAGCAGTTCTTC,CASRGLAGNEQFF